A selection of T cell receptor beta chains follows, all from one sample in a study of shared clonotypes between healthy human individuals. Repertoires were generated with immunoSEQ multiplex PCR, while TCRdb's copy carries only in-frame clones and drops some. The sample lists under 120,000 clones; 67% were seen once. The material sequenced was memory CD8+ T cells sorted from blood. The receptors stem from a woman aged 25 to 39 in good health. Each CDR3 is given with its conserved first and last residue. The order of the fields is CDR3 length, clone size, D gene, J gene, V gene, CDR3 protein, CDR3 DNA. A D gene is named only where the DNA matches it firmly. Expanded clones get a size class; other rows say once, few or many, or leave the size out.

18 few . TRBJ2-7 TRBV25-1 CASSEAAGFGERTYEQYF TGTGCCAGCAGTGAGGCCGCGGGTTTCGGGGAAAGAACCTACGAGCAGTACTTC
15 . . TRBJ2-2 TRBV4-1 CASSPDRIRTGELFF TGCGCCAGCAGCCCAGACAGGATAAGGACCGGGGAGCTGTTTTTT
15 few . TRBJ1-3 TRBV27 CASSLFGDVGNTIYF TGTGCCAGCAGTTTATTCGGGGACGTTGGAAACACCATATATTTT
15 . TRBD2 TRBJ2-7 TRBV7-8 CASSPGLATTYEQYF TGTGCCAGCAGCCCGGGACTAGCGACTACCTACGAGCAGTACTTC
16 . TRBD1 TRBJ1-2 TRBV23-1 CASSHPGQTSNYGYTF TGCGCCAGCAGTCATCCGGGACAGACATCAAACTATGGCTACACCTTC
16 few TRBD2 TRBJ2-7 TRBV5-1 CASSLVSGRALYEQYF TGCGCCAGCAGCTTGGTTAGCGGGAGGGCCCTCTACGAGCAGTACTTC
17 . TRBD2 TRBJ2-7 TRBV28 CASSSLGLAGRSYEQYF TGTGCCAGCAGTTCCCTAGGACTAGCGGGACGCTCCTACGAGCAGTACTTC
14 . . TRBJ2-1 TRBV6-1 CASSVQDRREEQFF TGTGCCAGCAGTGTGCAGGACCGCAGGGAAGAGCAGTTCTTC
13 . . TRBJ1-5 TRBV28 CASSYSSNQPQHF TGTGCCAGCAGTTACTCTAGCAATCAGCCCCAGCATTTT
12 . . TRBJ1-5 TRBV7-9 CASSLDSQPQHF TGTGCCAGCAGCTTAGATAGTCAGCCCCAGCATTTT
15 . . TRBJ1-5 TRBV11-2 CASSPDGNNNQPQHF TGTGCCAGCAGCCCCGACGGAAATAACAATCAGCCCCAGCATTTT
16 . . TRBJ2-3 TRBV28 CASSHDRGLLTDTQYF TGTGCCAGCAGCCATGACAGAGGACTCCTCACAGATACGCAGTATTTT
13 . . TRBJ2-7 TRBV6-1 CASRGGEAYEQYF TGTGCCAGCAGGGGAGGTGAGGCCTACGAGCAGTACTTC
15 . . TRBJ2-2 TRBV11-2 CASGQSHINTGELFF TGTGCCAGCGGACAGTCTCACATAAACACCGGGGAGCTGTTTTTT
14 . . TRBJ1-1 TRBV2 CASGEDYRDAEAFF TGTGCCAGCGGGGAGGATTACAGGGACGCTGAAGCTTTCTTT
15 . . TRBJ2-2 TRBV25-1 CASSGLQGGTGELFF TGTGCCAGCAGCGGACTACAGGGAGGAACCGGGGAGCTGTTTTTT
15 few TRBD2 TRBJ2-5 TRBV28 CASSLTLTSLQTQYF TGTGCCAGCAGTCTGACACTGACTAGCCTGCAGACCCAGTACTTC
17 few . TRBJ2-1 TRBV5-6 CASSLGDVGEGYNEQFF TGTGCCAGCAGCTTGGGAGATGTGGGGGAAGGCTACAATGAGCAGTTCTTC
13 . . TRBJ1-1 TRBV9 CASSVEGNTEAFF TGTGCCAGCAGCGTGGAGGGGAACACTGAAGCTTTCTTT
13 . . TRBJ2-7 TRBV29-1 CSVDREQSGEQYF TGCAGCGTTGATAGGGAGCAGTCGGGCGAGCAGTACTTC
16 . . TRBJ1-4 TRBV28 CASSYPGGPTNEKLFF TGTGCCAGCAGTTACCCCGGGGGTCCAACTAATGAAAAACTGTTTTTT
13 . . TRBJ2-7 TRBV19 CASSLDSSYEQYF TGTGCCAGTAGTCTCGATAGCTCCTACGAGCAGTACTTC
13 many TRBD2 TRBJ2-7 TRBV9 CASRRTSGYEQYF TGTGCCAGCAGGAGGACTAGCGGCTACGAGCAGTACTTC
19 . TRBD2 TRBJ2-7 TRBV28 CASSLPSGFLMMSSYEQYF TGTGCCAGCAGTTTGCCTAGCGGGTTCCTTATGATGAGCTCCTACGAGCAGTACTTC
17 once TRBD1 TRBJ2-1 TRBV7-9 CASSHRGRENRGDEQFF TGTGCCAGCAGCCACAGGGGGCGGGAGAACCGGGGAGATGAGCAGTTCTTC
13 . . TRBJ2-1 TRBV7-9 CASSSNQRAGQFF TGTGCCAGCAGCTCCAATCAGCGGGCGGGGCAGTTCTTC
15 . TRBD1 TRBJ2-5 TRBV5-4 CASSLGTGPGETQYF TGTGCCAGCAGCTTGGGGACAGGCCCTGGGGAGACCCAGTACTTC
12 . . TRBJ1-1 TRBV27 CASSSGLTEAFF TGTGCCAGCAGTTCAGGACTCACTGAAGCTTTCTTT
15 . . TRBJ2-3 TRBV27 CASSLGLAPEITQYF TGTGCCAGCAGTTTAGGATTGGCTCCAGAAATTACGCAGTATTTT
15 . . TRBJ2-1 TRBV7-9 CASSPGRARYNEQFF TGTGCCAGCAGCCCTGGACGGGCCAGATACAATGAGCAGTTCTTC
13 many . TRBJ1-1 TRBV5-4 CASSPGILRSAFF TGTGCCAGCAGCCCCGGGATCCTCAGATCAGCTTTCTTT
16 . TRBD2 TRBJ2-7 TRBV11-2 CASSSLSGLDQPRRYF TGTGCCAGCAGCTCCCTCTCGGGACTAGACCAACCTCGGCGGTACTTC
15 many TRBD2 TRBJ2-3 TRBV15 CATRSGGGSTDTQYF TGTGCCACCAGATCTGGCGGGGGTAGCACAGATACGCAGTATTTT
14 . . TRBJ2-1 TRBV10-2 CASSLGRTYNEQFF TGCGCCAGCAGTCTTGGACGGACCTACAATGAGCAGTTCTTC
14 . TRBD2 TRBJ2-1 TRBV27 CASRLAGGYNEQFF TGTGCCAGCCGACTAGCGGGAGGGTACAATGAGCAGTTCTTC
15 . . TRBJ2-1 TRBV28 CASRAMAYLVNEQFF TGTGCCAGCAGGGCGATGGCGTACCTAGTCAATGAGCAGTTCTTC
14 . TRBD1 TRBJ2-5 TRBV2 CASRHRGLQETQYF TGTGCCAGCAGACACAGGGGTCTTCAAGAGACCCAGTACTTC
16 few TRBD2 TRBJ2-5 TRBV28 CASNLGPSGGPQTQYF TGTGCCAGCAACCTGGGGCCTAGCGGGGGGCCCCAGACCCAGTACTTC
13 . . TRBJ2-5 TRBV27 CASSHIRGSTQYF TGTGCCAGCAGCCACATTCGGGGTTCGACCCAGTACTTC
12 . TRBD2 TRBJ2-7 TRBV7-9 CASSLGTREQYF TGTGCCAGCAGCCTCGGGACTAGAGAGCAGTACTTC
16 . . TRBJ1-3 TRBV5-1 CASSLELGTSGNTIYF TGCGCCAGCAGCTTGGAGTTAGGGACATCTGGAAACACCATATATTTT
16 many TRBD2 TRBJ2-3 TRBV9 CASSVTSGNHGDTQYF TGTGCCAGCAGCGTGACTAGCGGGAACCACGGAGATACGCAGTATTTT
18 . . TRBJ2-5 TRBV4-2 CASSQDPRPKGRQETQYF TGTGCCAGCAGCCAAGATCCCCGCCCGAAAGGGAGACAAGAGACCCAGTACTTC
15 . TRBD2 TRBJ2-7 TRBV19 CASSHIAGEDDEQYF TGTGCCAGTAGCCATATAGCGGGAGAGGACGACGAGCAGTACTTC
16 . . TRBJ2-6 TRBV15 CATSGGQPSGANVLTF TGTGCCACCAGCGGAGGACAGCCCTCTGGGGCCAACGTCCTGACTTTC
15 many . TRBJ2-5 TRBV7-9 CASSPRGQGQETQYF TGTGCCAGCAGTCCCCGGGGTCAGGGTCAAGAGACCCAGTACTTC
14 many . TRBJ1-1 TRBV25-1 CASSEPTGNTEAFF TGTGCCAGCAGTGAACCGACAGGGAACACTGAAGCTTTCTTT
16 . TRBD1 TRBJ2-1 TRBV7-9 CASSSPGTGVTNEQFF TGTGCCAGCAGCTCCCCCGGGACAGGGGTTACGAATGAGCAGTTCTTC
15 once . TRBJ2-3 TRBV7-9 CASSLGSISTDTQYF TGTGCCAGCAGCTTAGGGTCTATTAGCACAGATACGCAGTATTTT
18 many . TRBJ1-6 TRBV7-9 CASSVDGQGSSYNSPLHF TGTGCCAGCAGCGTAGACGGCCAGGGAAGCTCCTATAATTCACCCCTCCACTTT
13 . . TRBJ2-5 TRBV6-5 CASSPREVETQYF TGTGCCAGCAGTCCCAGGGAGGTGGAGACCCAGTACTTC
19 . TRBD1 TRBJ2-2 TRBV13 CASSSGTERPRSNTGELFF TGTGCCAGCAGCTCCGGGACAGAGAGGCCCCGGAGCAACACCGGGGAGCTGTTTTTT
16 . TRBD2 TRBJ2-1 TRBV7-2 CASSLGGLAGDNEQFF TGTGCCAGCAGCTTAGGAGGGCTAGCGGGAGATAATGAGCAGTTCTTC
15 many . TRBJ2-7 TRBV14 CASSQDEGFSYEQYF TGTGCCAGCAGCCAAGACGAGGGGTTCTCCTACGAGCAGTACTTC